Listed below are T cell receptor beta chains from one sample, sequenced in a study of blood T cell repertoires in COVID-19. Sequencing used immunoSEQ multiplex PCR; TCRdb keeps in-frame clones, though not all of them. In the table there are 150,000 to 200,000 clones, over 75% of which are singletons. Sequencing was carried out using peripheral blood. These receptors were obtained from a woman between 65 and 79 years old with acute or convalescent COVID-19. CDR3s include the opening cysteine and the closing phenylalanine or tryptophan. The D gene is left open where the match is weak. Expanded clones are given a class, and other clones once, few, many or no size at all.

TRBD1 | TRBJ2-7 | TRBV19 | . | TGTGCCAGTAGTTCAGGACAGGGCTCCTACGAGCAGTACTTC | CASSSGQGSYEQYF
. | TRBJ1-3 | TRBV6-6 | . | TGTGCCAGCACCGTCCCGGGAGCTGGAAACACCATATATTTT | CASTVPGAGNTIYF
. | TRBJ2-3 | TRBV19 | . | TGTGCCAGTAGCCTCCAGATTCAGGTCGCTACGCAGTATTTT | CASSLQIQVATQYF
TRBD1 | TRBJ2-3 | TRBV15 | . | TGTGCCACCAGCAGAGGACAGGGAGATACAGATACGCAGTATTTT | CATSRGQGDTDTQYF
TRBD2 | TRBJ2-7 | TRBV4-1 | . | TGCGCCAGCAGCCAAGCCTATCGACTAGCGGGTCTCTACGAGCAGTACTTC | CASSQAYRLAGLYEQYF
TRBD1 | TRBJ1-5 | TRBV19 | . | TGTGCCAGTAGTATAGCGGGACAGTCCAATCAGCCCCAGCATTTT | CASSIAGQSNQPQHF
TRBD2 | TRBJ2-7 | TRBV2 | . | TGTGCCAGCACCCGGGGGGGAGGGTCCTACGAGCAGTACTTC | CASTRGGGSYEQYF
TRBD1 | TRBJ1-4 | TRBV3-1/TRBV3-2 | . | TGTGCCAGCAGCCATAAGGGGGCAGGAGAAAAACTGTTTTTT | CASSHKGAGEKLFF
TRBD1 | TRBJ1-5 | TRBV2 | . | TGTGCCAGCAGTTCTCGACAGGGGCCTCAGCCCCAGCATTTT | CASSSRQGPQPQHF
TRBD2 | TRBJ2-3 | TRBV24-1 | . | TGTGCCACCAGTGACCCCAGCGGGAGCTACACAGATACGCAGTATTTT | CATSDPSGSYTDTQYF
. | TRBJ2-1 | TRBV5-5 | few | TGTGCCAGCAGCTTCGGGGGTTCACTCTCCTACAATGAGCAGTTCTTC | CASSFGGSLSYNEQFF
. | TRBJ1-6 | TRBV13 | few | TGTGCCAGCAGCTTAGCAGGGCAGGGGAATAATTCACCCCTCCACTTT | CASSLAGQGNNSPLHF
TRBD1 | TRBJ1-3 | TRBV2 | few | TGTGCCAGCCATTCGGGGAGGACAGGGGGAAACACCATATATTTT | CASHSGRTGGNTIYF
TRBD1 | TRBJ2-7 | TRBV10-1 | . | TGCGCCAGCAGGGGACAGGATCTCTCCTACGAGCAGTACTTC | CASRGQDLSYEQYF
. | TRBJ2-3 | TRBV18 | few | TGTGCCAGCTCACCACCGACAGCATCTAGCACAGATACGCAGTATTTT | CASSPPTASSTDTQYF
. | TRBJ2-7 | TRBV7-3 | . | TGTGCCAGCAGCTTACAGCCCGGAGGCTACGAGCAGTACTTC | CASSLQPGGYEQYF
. | TRBJ2-7 | TRBV3-1/TRBV3-2 | . | TGTGCCAGCAGCCAAGAAGGCGGCGCAGAGACAGGGGACTACTCCTACGAGCAGTACTTC | CASSQEGGAETGDYSYEQYF
TRBD1 | TRBJ1-6 | TRBV19 | . | TGTGCCAGTAGTAGGACCGGGACAGAAAATTCACCCCTCCACTTT | CASSRTGTENSPLHF
. | TRBJ2-5 | TRBV6-6 | . | TGTGCCAGCAGTTACGGAAGACAGCAAGAGACCCAGTACTTC | CASSYGRQQETQYF
. | TRBJ2-1 | TRBV25-1 | . | TGTGCCAGCAGTTCCGGGAAGTTGACTCTCGGTGAGCAGTTCTTC | CASSSGKLTLGEQFF
. | TRBJ1-4 | TRBV5-1 | . | TGCGCCAGCAGCTTGGGTCCCGGGGATAATGAAAAACTGTTTTTT | CASSLGPGDNEKLFF
. | TRBJ1-5 | TRBV30 | . | TGTGCCTGGAGTGACAGTGCAAATCAGCCCCAGCATTTT | CAWSDSANQPQHF
. | TRBJ2-3 | TRBV19 | . | TGTGCCAGTAGTTCGATCGATCTAACAGATACGCAGTATTTT | CASSSIDLTDTQYF
. | TRBJ1-2 | TRBV2 | . | TGTGCCAGCAGTGACAGGGAAACTGATGGCTACACCTTC | CASSDRETDGYTF
. | TRBJ2-1 | TRBV15 | . | TGTGCCACCCTCAATCCCGCGCAGGGAAACTACAATGAGCAGTTCTTC | CATLNPAQGNYNEQFF
TRBD2 | TRBJ2-1 | TRBV9 | . | TGTGCCAGCAGCGTATCGGCGGGAGCCGGCAATGAGCAGTTCTTC | CASSVSAGAGNEQFF
. | TRBJ2-1 | TRBV11-2 | . | TGTGCCAGCAGCACTCTAGAGAAAGCCTACAATGAGCAGTTCTTC | CASSTLEKAYNEQFF
. | TRBJ1-6 | TRBV5-5 | . | TGTGCCAGCAGCTCCACCGGGTCTGGGAGTTCACCCCTCCACTTT | CASSSTGSGSSPLHF
TRBD1 | TRBJ2-2 | TRBV5-1 | . | TGCGCCAGCAGCCCGGGGACAGGGAACCGGCACGGGGAGCTGTTTTTT | CASSPGTGNRHGELFF
. | TRBJ1-1 | TRBV5-1 | . | TGCGCCAGCAGCCCTGTTGGTTCAGGGAACACTGAAGCTTTCTTT | CASSPVGSGNTEAFF
TRBD1 | TRBJ2-3 | TRBV4-1 | . | TGCGCCAGCAGCCAAGCTACAGGGGTCCCCTCTAGCACAGATACGCAGTATTTT | CASSQATGVPSSTDTQYF
TRBD1 | TRBJ2-7 | TRBV7-8 | . | TGTGCCAGCAGCTGGACAGGGGTATCCGTCGAGCAGTACTTC | CASSWTGVSVEQYF
. | TRBJ2-7 | TRBV6-5 | . | TGTGCCAGCAGAAAGGACAGCTACGAGCAGTACTTC | CASRKDSYEQYF
TRBD1 | TRBJ1-3 | TRBV7-2 | . | TGTGCCAGCAGCTTGGGGACAGGGGACGTTTACACCATATATTTT | CASSLGTGDVYTIYF
. | TRBJ1-3 | TRBV13 | . | TGTGCCAGCAGCTCGGAGGGCGGGAGTGGTCGGAAACACATATATTTT | CASSSEGGSGRKHIYF
TRBD2 | TRBJ2-1 | TRBV5-1 | . | TGCGCCAGCAGCGGAGTGACTAGCGGGAGGCTGAATGAGCAGTTCTTC | CASSGVTSGRLNEQFF
. | TRBJ2-2 | TRBV7-2 | . | TGTGCCAGCAGCTCTCTGGGTTGGGGCGAGAAAGCCGGGGAGCTGTTTTTT | CASSSLGWGEKAGELFF
. | TRBJ2-1 | TRBV7-9 | . | TGTGCCAGCAGCTCAGTGGTACGGGGGAATGAGCAGTTCTTC | CASSSVVRGNEQFF
TRBD1 | TRBJ2-3 | TRBV6-6 | . | TGTGCCAGCACCTCCGTGGACAGGGGCGAAGATACGCAGTATTTT | CASTSVDRGEDTQYF
TRBD1 | TRBJ1-4 | TRBV5-1 | . | TGCGCCAGCAGCCTAAACAACCACGGACAGGGAATTAATGAAAAACTGTTTTTT | CASSLNNHGQGINEKLFF
TRBD2 | TRBJ2-1 | TRBV14 | . | TGTGCCAGCAGCTACCGGACTAGCGGGGCTACTGAGCAGTTCTTC | CASSYRTSGATEQFF
. | TRBJ2-5 | TRBV24-1 | . | TGTGCCACCAGTGAGCCGGGCCTTGGAGGGGAGACCCAGTACTTC | CATSEPGLGGETQYF
TRBD1 | TRBJ1-3 | TRBV4-1 | . | TGCGCCAGCAGCCAAGGCTACAGGGGTTCTGGAAACACCATATATTTT | CASSQGYRGSGNTIYF
. | TRBJ1-6 | TRBV5-6 | once | TGTGCCAGCAGCAGATCAACAGGGAGGGTTTCACCCCTCCACTTT | CASSRSTGRVSPLHF
. | TRBJ1-1 | TRBV5-8 | . | TGTGCCAGCAGCTTGGTCGAGGGGACACCGAACACTGAAGCTTTCTTT | CASSLVEGTPNTEAFF
. | TRBJ1-1 | TRBV3-1/TRBV3-2 | . | TGTGCCAGCAGTCAACAGGGCAGGAACACTGAAGCTTTCTTT | CASSQQGRNTEAFF
TRBD2 | TRBJ2-7 | TRBV6-5 | . | TGTGCCAGCAGTCTCCAGCGGGGAGACTCCTACGAGCAGTACTTC | CASSLQRGDSYEQYF
TRBD2 | TRBJ2-7 | TRBV28 | once | TGTGCCAGCTCGATGGGGGGGAGCTCCTACGAGCAGTACTTC | CASSMGGSSYEQYF
. | TRBJ1-1 | TRBV10-1 | once | TGCGCCAGCAGTCTCCGAGGTGGGACTGAAGCTTTCTTT | CASSLRGGTEAFF
TRBD2 | TRBJ2-7 | TRBV5-1 | . | TGCGCCAGCAGCCTTACTAGCGGTTCCTACGAGCAGTACTTC | CASSLTSGSYEQYF